Listed below are T cell receptor beta chains from one sample, sequenced in a study of tumor-infiltrating lymphocytes in primary liver carcinoma. TCRdb reprocessed the multiplex PCR reads via MiXCR and lists one record per CDR3 protein. The table lists around 70,000 distinct CDR3 sequences, over 60% of them singletons. Sequencing was performed on liver tumor tissue from sampling region 4. The receptors stem from a man aged 35-49 years with primary liver carcinoma and hepatitis B virus infection. CDR3s include the opening cysteine and the closing phenylalanine or tryptophan. Each record gives: clone size, D gene, J gene, V gene, CDR3 DNA, CDR3 protein. D genes are given only for firm matches. Some rows mark clone size as missing; the rest say once, few, many or name a class of expanded clone.

clone size: -; D gene: TRBD1; J gene: TRBJ2-7; V gene: TRBV14; CDR3 DNA: TGTGTCAGCAGCCGGACAGGGTACGAACAGTACTTC; CDR3 protein: CVSSRTGYEQYF
clone size: -; D gene: TRBD2; J gene: TRBJ2-3; V gene: TRBV11-2; CDR3 DNA: TGTGCCAGAAGCAAGGGACTAGCGGTTAGCACATATACACAGTATTTT; CDR3 protein: CARSKGLAVSTYTQYF
clone size: -; D gene: -; J gene: TRBJ2-5; V gene: TRBV10-1; CDR3 DNA: TGCGCCATCAGCCCACTCACGACCGAGCAAGAGACCCAGTACTTC; CDR3 protein: CAISPLTTEQETQYF
clone size: -; D gene: -; J gene: TRBJ2-6; V gene: TRBV2; CDR3 DNA: TGTTCCAGCAGTAACATCTCTGGGGCCAACGTCCTGACTTTC; CDR3 protein: CSSSNISGANVLTF
clone size: -; D gene: TRBD1; J gene: TRBJ2-7; V gene: TRBV6-1; CDR3 DNA: TGTGTCAACAGTGAGTCCGGGACAGCGTTCTACGAGCAGTACTTC; CDR3 protein: CVNSESGTAFYEQYF
clone size: many; D gene: TRBD1; J gene: TRBJ2-2; V gene: TRBV12-3/TRBV12-4; CDR3 DNA: TGTGCCAGCAGTTTGGGACAGGGTGCGACCGGGGAGCTGTTTTTT; CDR3 protein: CASSLGQGATGELFF
clone size: -; D gene: TRBD2; J gene: TRBJ2-6; V gene: TRBV11-3; CDR3 DNA: TGTGCCAGCAGCTTACCGAGAATGGGGCTAGCGGGCGTCGAGGTCAACGTCCTGACTTTC; CDR3 protein: CASSLPRMGLAGVEVNVLTF
clone size: -; D gene: TRBD1; J gene: TRBJ1-1; V gene: TRBV6-5; CDR3 DNA: TGTGCCAATAGTCCGAGACAGGGAAACACTGAAGCTTTCTTT; CDR3 protein: CANSPRQGNTEAFF
clone size: -; D gene: TRBD1; J gene: TRBJ1-5; V gene: TRBV20-1; CDR3 DNA: TGCAGTGTTATCACAGGGGGATATAGCAATCAGCCCCAGCATTTT; CDR3 protein: CSVITGGYSNQPQHF
clone size: -; D gene: -; J gene: TRBJ2-7; V gene: TRBV11-2; CDR3 DNA: TGTGCCAGCAGCCAATATTCGGCAGGGAGCTACGGGCAGTACTTC; CDR3 protein: CASSQYSAGSYGQYF
clone size: -; D gene: TRBD1; J gene: TRBJ2-1; V gene: TRBV6-1; CDR3 DNA: TGTACCAGCAGAAGAGGGACAGGGGGCTCCTATAATGAGCAGTTCTTC; CDR3 protein: CTSRRGTGGSYNEQFF
clone size: once; D gene: -; J gene: TRBJ2-3; V gene: TRBV11-1; CDR3 DNA: TGTGCCAGCCGCCTCGGGGCTAGCACACAAACAGATACGCAGTACTTT; CDR3 protein: CASRLGASTQTDTQYF
clone size: -; D gene: -; J gene: TRBJ1-5; V gene: TRBV10-3; CDR3 DNA: TGTGCCATCGGTGAAGGTAGTCAGCCCCAGCATTTT; CDR3 protein: CAIGEGSQPQHF
clone size: many; D gene: -; J gene: TRBJ2-2; V gene: TRBV5-5; CDR3 DNA: TGTGCCAGCAGTCGGGAGCCTATCACCGGGGAGCTGTTTTTT; CDR3 protein: CASSREPITGELFF
clone size: -; D gene: -; J gene: TRBJ2-1; V gene: TRBV11-1; CDR3 DNA: TGTGCCAGCAGCCCTAGGGGTGGTTCGCACAATGAGCAATTCTTC; CDR3 protein: CASSPRGGSHNEQFF
clone size: -; D gene: -; J gene: TRBJ2-6; V gene: TRBV29-1; CDR3 DNA: TGCAGCATCGCTGAGATCGCTGGGGCCCACGTCCTGACTTTC; CDR3 protein: CSIAEIAGAHVLTF
clone size: -; D gene: TRBD2; J gene: TRBJ2-7; V gene: TRBV11-2; CDR3 DNA: TGTGCCAACAGCTTAGGAGCTAGCGGGACCTACGAACAGTACTTC; CDR3 protein: CANSLGASGTYEQYF
clone size: -; D gene: TRBD1; J gene: TRBJ1-2; V gene: TRBV11-2; CDR3 DNA: TGTGCCAGCAGTTCGACAGGGACCTATGGCTACACCTTC; CDR3 protein: CASSSTGTYGYTF
clone size: many; D gene: -; J gene: TRBJ2-2; V gene: TRBV10-3; CDR3 DNA: TGTGCCATCAGTGAGTCAGGAGGGGGTAACACCGGGGAGCTGTTTTTT; CDR3 protein: CAISESGGGNTGELFF
clone size: once; D gene: -; J gene: TRBJ2-7; V gene: TRBV6-6; CDR3 DNA: TGTGCCAGCAGTGATGCACTAGTGGGTGGTGAACAGTACTTC; CDR3 protein: CASSDALVGGEQYF
clone size: -; D gene: TRBD1; J gene: TRBJ2-1; V gene: TRBV29-1; CDR3 DNA: TGCAGTGTTGAATGGGACAGGATTAGGTCTCACAATGAGCAGTTCTTC; CDR3 protein: CSVEWDRIRSHNEQFF
clone size: -; D gene: -; J gene: TRBJ2-1; V gene: TRBV11-2; CDR3 DNA: TGTGCCAGCAGTTTCCCGACCAATGAGGAGTTCTTC; CDR3 protein: CASSFPTNEEFF
clone size: -; D gene: -; J gene: TRBJ2-1; V gene: TRBV11-1; CDR3 DNA: TGTGCCAGCAGCTTAGGCAGGGCAAATGAGCAGTGTTTC; CDR3 protein: CASSLGRANEQCF
clone size: -; D gene: TRBD1; J gene: TRBJ2-5; V gene: TRBV7-2; CDR3 DNA: TGTGCCAACAGCCGGGACAGACAAGAGACCCGGTACTTC; CDR3 protein: CANSRDRQETRYF
clone size: -; D gene: TRBD1; J gene: TRBJ2-5; V gene: TRBV12-3/TRBV12-4; CDR3 DNA: TGTGCCAGCAGTCAGACAGGGGGACAGGCCCAGTACTTC; CDR3 protein: CASSQTGGQAQYF
clone size: once; D gene: -; J gene: TRBJ2-1; V gene: TRBV7-8; CDR3 DNA: TGTGCCAGTAGCTCAGCGGAGGCCTACAATGAGCAGTTCTTC; CDR3 protein: CASSSAEAYNEQFF
clone size: -; D gene: -; J gene: TRBJ1-1; V gene: TRBV11-3; CDR3 DNA: TGTGCGAGCAGCTTAGCGGGAGGGTACACTGAAGCTTTCTTT; CDR3 protein: CASSLAGGYTEAFF
clone size: -; D gene: -; J gene: TRBJ2-1; V gene: TRBV4-1; CDR3 DNA: TGCGCCAGCAGCCAAGGGCTCCACAATGAGCAATTCTTC; CDR3 protein: CASSQGLHNEQFF
clone size: -; D gene: -; J gene: TRBJ1-1; V gene: TRBV6-5; CDR3 DNA: TGTGTGAGCAGTTCCCCCTCTGGACAAAACACTGAAGCTTTCTTT; CDR3 protein: CVSSSPSGQNTEAFF
clone size: -; D gene: -; J gene: TRBJ1-2; V gene: TRBV5-5; CDR3 DNA: TGTGCCAGTAGCCTCCGGGATAGGGCCGATGGCTACACCTTC; CDR3 protein: CASSLRDRADGYTF
clone size: -; D gene: -; J gene: TRBJ2-2; V gene: TRBV7-3; CDR3 DNA: TGTGCCAGCAGCCCGAAAACGAATATTGGGGAGCTGTTTTTT; CDR3 protein: CASSPKTNIGELFF
clone size: -; D gene: TRBD2; J gene: TRBJ2-7; V gene: TRBV12-3/TRBV12-4; CDR3 DNA: TGTGCCAGCAACCAATTCCCAGGACTAGCGCAAAGCGACGAGCAATACTTC; CDR3 protein: CASNQFPGLAQSDEQYF
clone size: -; D gene: -; J gene: TRBJ2-3; V gene: TRBV29-1; CDR3 DNA: TGCAGCGACCGACTCGGGAAGTCCACAGATACGCAGTATTTT; CDR3 protein: CSDRLGKSTDTQYF
clone size: -; D gene: TRBD1; J gene: TRBJ2-1; V gene: TRBV29-1; CDR3 DNA: TGCATCTGGTTGCCGGGACAGGGGGTGGATGAGCAGTTCTTC; CDR3 protein: CIWLPGQGVDEQFF
clone size: medium-sized; D gene: -; J gene: TRBJ2-3; V gene: TRBV12-3/TRBV12-4; CDR3 DNA: TGTGCCAGCATCTTGAATAGCGGTGGGACAGATACGCAGTATTTT; CDR3 protein: CASILNSGGTDTQYF
clone size: many; D gene: TRBD2; J gene: TRBJ2-2; V gene: TRBV30; CDR3 DNA: TGTGCCTTAACCCTTCTAGCGGGCGGGGAGCTGTTTTTT; CDR3 protein: CALTLLAGGELFF
clone size: -; D gene: TRBD2; J gene: TRBJ2-3; V gene: TRBV29-1; CDR3 DNA: TGCGGCGTGGCGGCGGGGGGAGGCACAGATACGCAGTATTTT; CDR3 protein: CGVAAGGGTDTQYF
clone size: many; D gene: TRBD1; J gene: TRBJ1-5; V gene: TRBV6-6; CDR3 DNA: TGTGCCAGCACCGCGCAGACAGGGGGCGGGCAGCCCCAGCATTTT; CDR3 protein: CASTAQTGGGQPQHF
clone size: -; D gene: -; J gene: TRBJ2-1; V gene: TRBV2; CDR3 DNA: TGTGCCAGCAGTCTGGACGGTTACAATGAGCAGTTCTTC; CDR3 protein: CASSLDGYNEQFF
clone size: many; D gene: -; J gene: TRBJ2-1; V gene: TRBV6-2/TRBV6-3; CDR3 DNA: TGTGCCAGCACCCTCACGGGGGGCCCTTATGAGCAGTTCTTC; CDR3 protein: CASTLTGGPYEQFF
clone size: -; D gene: -; J gene: TRBJ2-1; V gene: TRBV12-2; CDR3 DNA: TGTGCAAGTCGCTTAGACAGCCACAACCGGTTCAATGAGCAGTTCTTC; CDR3 protein: CASRLDSHNRFNEQFF
clone size: -; D gene: -; J gene: TRBJ2-7; V gene: TRBV25-1; CDR3 DNA: TGTGCCAGCAGTGAACTCGTGGTCGAGCAGTACTTC; CDR3 protein: CASSELVVEQYF
clone size: few; D gene: TRBD2; J gene: TRBJ2-2; V gene: TRBV28; CDR3 DNA: TGTGCCAGCAGTTTCGACCGAGCGGGAGCCCCGAACACCGGGGAGCTGTTTTTT; CDR3 protein: CASSFDRAGAPNTGELFF
clone size: -; D gene: TRBD1; J gene: TRBJ2-6; V gene: TRBV12-3/TRBV12-4; CDR3 DNA: TGTACCAGCAGTTTAACGGGACAGGCCTCTAGGGCCAACGTCCTGACTTTC; CDR3 protein: CTSSLTGQASRANVLTF
clone size: few; D gene: -; J gene: TRBJ2-7; V gene: TRBV6-1; CDR3 DNA: TGTGCCAGCAGTGCTACGGGCGGCTGGCGCCTGACCTCCTACAAGCAGTACTTC; CDR3 protein: CASSATGGWRLTSYKQYF
clone size: many; D gene: -; J gene: TRBJ2-7; V gene: TRBV28; CDR3 DNA: TGTGCCAGCAGTTTATTCATGGGCAGATCCTACGAGCAGTACTTC; CDR3 protein: CASSLFMGRSYEQYF
clone size: few; D gene: -; J gene: TRBJ1-1; V gene: TRBV6-2/TRBV6-3; CDR3 DNA: TGTGCCAGCAACTGGGATCCGAACACTGAAGCTTTCTTT; CDR3 protein: CASNWDPNTEAFF
clone size: once; D gene: TRBD2; J gene: TRBJ2-3; V gene: TRBV7-8; CDR3 DNA: TGTGCCAGCAGCTTAGCGCCGGGAGGATCGCAGTATTTT; CDR3 protein: CASSLAPGGSQYF
clone size: -; D gene: -; J gene: TRBJ2-2; V gene: TRBV5-6; CDR3 DNA: TGTGCGAGCAGCTTGGAGAGGGTGTTGCTCACCGGGGAGCTGTTTTTT; CDR3 protein: CASSLERVLLTGELFF
clone size: -; D gene: TRBD2; J gene: TRBJ2-4; V gene: TRBV4-1; CDR3 DNA: TGCGCCAGCAGCCAAATTCCCGGGACTAGCGCCACTAAAAACATTCAGTACTTC; CDR3 protein: CASSQIPGTSATKNIQYF
clone size: -; D gene: -; J gene: TRBJ2-7; V gene: TRBV11-1; CDR3 DNA: TGTGCCAGCAGCTTAGCGGGGGGTTCCTACGAGCAGTACTTC; CDR3 protein: CASSLAGGSYEQYF
clone size: -; D gene: -; J gene: TRBJ1-1; V gene: TRBV6-1; CDR3 DNA: TGTGCCAGCAGTGGCCGGGACACTGACTTCGGCTATGGTGGAGCTTTCTTT; CDR3 protein: CASSGRDTDFGYGGAFF
clone size: many; D gene: TRBD2; J gene: TRBJ2-1; V gene: TRBV29-1; CDR3 DNA: TGCAGCGTTCGTGGGACTAGTCACAATGAGCAGTTCTTC; CDR3 protein: CSVRGTSHNEQFF
clone size: many; D gene: TRBD2; J gene: TRBJ2-7; V gene: TRBV29-1; CDR3 DNA: TGCAGCGTTGTTAGCGGGAACGGCGAGCAGTACTTC; CDR3 protein: CSVVSGNGEQYF
clone size: -; D gene: TRBD1; J gene: TRBJ2-5; V gene: TRBV11-2; CDR3 DNA: TGTGCCAGCAGCTTATGGCTGGACAGGACAGAGACCCAGAGCTTC; CDR3 protein: CASSLWLDRTETQSF
clone size: -; D gene: TRBD1; J gene: TRBJ2-2; V gene: TRBV6-5; CDR3 DNA: TGTGTCAACTCAGGACAGGGGCTCACCGGGGAGCTGTTTTTT; CDR3 protein: CVNSGQGLTGELFF
clone size: -; D gene: -; J gene: TRBJ2-2; V gene: TRBV10-3; CDR3 DNA: TGTGCCATCAGTCCCTCGCCGCGGGTGGACACCGGGAAGCTGTTTTTT; CDR3 protein: CAISPSPRVDTGKLFF
clone size: -; D gene: -; J gene: TRBJ2-2; V gene: TRBV4-1; CDR3 DNA: TGCGCCAGTAGCCAAGATCCCCTTCGGGGAGCGGACGCCGGGGAGCCGTTTTTT; CDR3 protein: CASSQDPLRGADAGEPFF
clone size: -; D gene: -; J gene: TRBJ2-1; V gene: TRBV12-3/TRBV12-4; CDR3 DNA: TGTGCCAGCAGGCGTCGAGGGACGAGCTGGAATGAGCAGTTCTTC; CDR3 protein: CASRRRGTSWNEQFF